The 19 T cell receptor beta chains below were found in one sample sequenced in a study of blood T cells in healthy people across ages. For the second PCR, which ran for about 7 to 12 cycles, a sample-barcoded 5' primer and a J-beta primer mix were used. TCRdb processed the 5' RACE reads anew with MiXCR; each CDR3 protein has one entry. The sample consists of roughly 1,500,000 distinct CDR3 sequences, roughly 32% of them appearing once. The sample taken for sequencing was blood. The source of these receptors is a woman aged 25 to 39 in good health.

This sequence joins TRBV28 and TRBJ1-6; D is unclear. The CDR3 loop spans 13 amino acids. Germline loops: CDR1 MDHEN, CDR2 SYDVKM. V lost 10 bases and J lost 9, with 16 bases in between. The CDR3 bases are TGTGCCACCCGGCAAGATCAGCTTTCACCCCTCCACTTT. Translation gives CATRQDQLSPLHF.

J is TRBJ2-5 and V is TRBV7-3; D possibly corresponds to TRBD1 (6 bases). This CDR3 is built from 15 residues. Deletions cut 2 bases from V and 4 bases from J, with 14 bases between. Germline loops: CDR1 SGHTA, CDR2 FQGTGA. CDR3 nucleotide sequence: TGTGCCAGCAGCTTATCAGGGGCGGGCCGAGAGACCCAGTACTTC. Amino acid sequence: CASSLSGAGRETQYF. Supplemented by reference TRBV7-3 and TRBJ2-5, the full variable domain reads GAGVSQTPSNKVTEKGKYVELRCDPISGHTALYWYRQSLGQGPEFLIYFQGTGAADDSGLPNDRFFAVRPEGSVSTLKIQRTERGDSAVYLCASSLSGAGRETQYFGPGTRLLVL.

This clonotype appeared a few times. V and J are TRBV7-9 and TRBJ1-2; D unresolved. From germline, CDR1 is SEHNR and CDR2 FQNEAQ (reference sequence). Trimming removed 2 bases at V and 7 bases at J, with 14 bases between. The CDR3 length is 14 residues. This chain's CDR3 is CASSLTSGSGGYTF. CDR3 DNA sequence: TGTGCCAGCAGCTTAACTTCGGGATCCGGTGGCTACACCTTC.

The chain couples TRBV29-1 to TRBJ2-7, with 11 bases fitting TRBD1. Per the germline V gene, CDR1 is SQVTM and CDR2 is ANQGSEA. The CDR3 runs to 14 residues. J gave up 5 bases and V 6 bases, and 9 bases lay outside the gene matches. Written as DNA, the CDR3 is TGCAGCGTCGCTACCGGGACAGGGGGGAACGAGCAGTACTTC. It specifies CSVATGTGGNEQYF.

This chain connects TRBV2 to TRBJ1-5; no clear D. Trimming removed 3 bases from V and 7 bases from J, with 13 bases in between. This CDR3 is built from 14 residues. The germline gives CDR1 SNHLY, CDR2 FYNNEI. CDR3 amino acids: CASSEGLLGQPQHF. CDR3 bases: TGTGCCAGCAGTGAGGGCCTCCTCGGACAGCCCCAGCATTTT.

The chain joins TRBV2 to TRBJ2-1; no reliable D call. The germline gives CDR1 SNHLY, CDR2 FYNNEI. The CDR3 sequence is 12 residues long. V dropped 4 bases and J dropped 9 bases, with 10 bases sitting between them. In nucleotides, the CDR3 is TGTGCCAGCAGTGCGGAATCCTTTGAGCAGTTCTTC. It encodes CASSAESFEQFF. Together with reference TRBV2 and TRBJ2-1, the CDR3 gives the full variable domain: EPEVTQTPSHQVTQMGQEVILRCVPISNHLYFYWYRQILGQKVEFLVSFYNNEISEKSEIFDDQFSVERPDGSNFTLKIRSTKLEDSAMYFCASSAESFEQFFGPGTRLTVL.

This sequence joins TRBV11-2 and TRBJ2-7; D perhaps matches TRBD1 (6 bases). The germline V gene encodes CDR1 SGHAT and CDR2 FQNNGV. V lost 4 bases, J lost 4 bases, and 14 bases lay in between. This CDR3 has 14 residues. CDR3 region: CASSYQGWGYEQYF. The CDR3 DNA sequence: TGTGCCAGCAGCTACCAGGGGTGGGGATACGAGCAGTACTTC.

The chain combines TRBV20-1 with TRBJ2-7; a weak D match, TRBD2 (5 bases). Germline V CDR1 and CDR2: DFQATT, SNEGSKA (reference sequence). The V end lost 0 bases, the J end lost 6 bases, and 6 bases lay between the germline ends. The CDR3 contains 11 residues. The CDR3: CSARDEGEQYF. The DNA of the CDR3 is TGCAGTGCTAGAGATGAGGGCGAGCAGTACTTC.

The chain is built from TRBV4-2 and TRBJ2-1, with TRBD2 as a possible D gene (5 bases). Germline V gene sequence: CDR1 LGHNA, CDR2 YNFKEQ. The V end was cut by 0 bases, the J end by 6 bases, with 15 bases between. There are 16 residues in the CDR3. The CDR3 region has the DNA TGTGCCAGCAGCCAAGAAATTATAGGACTTACCAATGAGCAGTTCTTC. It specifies CASSQEIIGLTNEQFF.

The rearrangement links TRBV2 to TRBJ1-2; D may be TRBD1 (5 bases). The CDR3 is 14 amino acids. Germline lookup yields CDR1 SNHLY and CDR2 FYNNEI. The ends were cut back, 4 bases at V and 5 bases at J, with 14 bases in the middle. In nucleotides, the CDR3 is TGTGCCAGCAGTGCTTCCACAGGCCTTTATGGCTACACCTTC. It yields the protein CASSASTGLYGYTF.

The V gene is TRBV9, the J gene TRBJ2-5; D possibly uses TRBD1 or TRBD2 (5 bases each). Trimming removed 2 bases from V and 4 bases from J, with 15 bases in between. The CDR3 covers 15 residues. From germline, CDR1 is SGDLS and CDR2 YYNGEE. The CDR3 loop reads CASSVGVGEGETQYF. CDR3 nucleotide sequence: TGTGCCAGCAGCGTGGGGGTCGGCGAAGGAGAGACCCAGTACTTC.

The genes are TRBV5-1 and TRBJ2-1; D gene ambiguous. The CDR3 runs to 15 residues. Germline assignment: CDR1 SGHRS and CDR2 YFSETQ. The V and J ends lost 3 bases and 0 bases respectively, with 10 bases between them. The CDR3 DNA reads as TGCGCCAGCAGCTCTGCTAGAAGCTCCTACAATGAGCAGTTCTTC. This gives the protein CASSSARSSYNEQFF.

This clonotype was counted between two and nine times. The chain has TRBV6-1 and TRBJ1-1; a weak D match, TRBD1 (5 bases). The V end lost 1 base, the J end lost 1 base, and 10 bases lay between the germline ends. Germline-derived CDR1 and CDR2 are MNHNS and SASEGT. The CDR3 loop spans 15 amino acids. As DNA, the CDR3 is TGTGCCAGCAGTGAAGGCGGGGGTCCGAACACTGAAGCTTTCTTT. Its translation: CASSEGGGPNTEAFF.

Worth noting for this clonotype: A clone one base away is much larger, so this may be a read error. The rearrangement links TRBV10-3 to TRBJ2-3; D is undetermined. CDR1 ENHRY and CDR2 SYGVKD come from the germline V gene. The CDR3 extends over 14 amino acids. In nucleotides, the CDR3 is TGTGCCATCAGTGAGACTTCCCGCACAGATGCGCAGTATTTT. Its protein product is CAISETSRTDAQYF.

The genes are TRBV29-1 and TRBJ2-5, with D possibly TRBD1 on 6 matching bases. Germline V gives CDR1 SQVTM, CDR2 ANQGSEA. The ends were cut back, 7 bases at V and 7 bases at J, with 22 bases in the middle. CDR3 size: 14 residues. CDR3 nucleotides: TGCAGCGCCTCGGGACACGCGGCCAAAGGGACCCAGTACTTC. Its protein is CSASGHAAKGTQYF.

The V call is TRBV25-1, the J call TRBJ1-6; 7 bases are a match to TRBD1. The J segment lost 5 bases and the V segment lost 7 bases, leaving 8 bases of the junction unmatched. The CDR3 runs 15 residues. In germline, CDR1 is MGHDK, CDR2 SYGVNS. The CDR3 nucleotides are TGTGCCAGCAAAACAGGGGAAAATCATAATTCACCCCTCCACTTT. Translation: CASKTGENHNSPLHF. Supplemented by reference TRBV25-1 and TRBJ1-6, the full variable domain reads EADIYQTPRYLVIGTGKKITLECSQTMGHDKMYWYQQDPGMELHLIHYSYGVNSTEKGDLSSESTVSRIRTEHFPLTLESARPSHTSQYLCASKTGENHNSPLHFGNGTRLTVT.

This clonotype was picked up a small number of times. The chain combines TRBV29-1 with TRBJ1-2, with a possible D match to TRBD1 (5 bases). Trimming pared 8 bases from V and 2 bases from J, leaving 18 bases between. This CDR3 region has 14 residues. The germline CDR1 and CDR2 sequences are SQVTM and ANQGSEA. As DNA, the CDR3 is TGCAGCTTCGAGGGGCCCGCAGACAACTATGGCTACACCTTC. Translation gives CSFEGPADNYGYTF. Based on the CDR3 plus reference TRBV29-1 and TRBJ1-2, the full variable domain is SAVISQKPSRDICQRGTSLTIQCQVDSQVTMMFWYRQQPGQSLTLIATANQGSEATYESGFVIDKFPISRPNLTFSTLTVSNMSPEDSSIYLCSFEGPADNYGYTFGSGTRLTVV.

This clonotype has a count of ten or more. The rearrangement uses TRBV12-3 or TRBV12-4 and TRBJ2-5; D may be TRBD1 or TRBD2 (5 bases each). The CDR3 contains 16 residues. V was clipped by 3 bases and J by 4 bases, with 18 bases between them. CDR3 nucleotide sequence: TGTGCCAGCAGTTTGGAAACGGGGCAGGGTAGAGAGACCCAGTACTTC. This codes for CASSLETGQGRETQYF.

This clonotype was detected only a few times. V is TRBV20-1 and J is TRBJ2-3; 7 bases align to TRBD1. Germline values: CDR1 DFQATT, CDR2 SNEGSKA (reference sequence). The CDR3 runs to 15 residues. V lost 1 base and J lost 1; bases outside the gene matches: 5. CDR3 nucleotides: TGCAGTGCTAGAGGTGGGGACAGCCGCACAGATACGCAGTATTTT. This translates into CSARGGDSRTDTQYF.